Detailed here is one T cell receptor beta chain. Generated by immunoSEQ multiplex PCR, the TCRdb table keeps only in-frame clones and is missing some. The sample carries tens of thousands of clones, about 83% recorded once. From germline, CDR1 is SQVTM and CDR2 ANQGSEA. The J segment lost 1 base and the V segment lost 7 bases, leaving 8 bases of the junction unmatched. This CDR3 has 14 amino acids. These data are taken from a study of PD-L1 blockade in urothelial cancer. The time point: pretreatment peripheral blood. Samples were collected from each patient before treatment and during treatment. Each patient gave between 1 and 8 of them in total.

The V gene is TRBV29-1, the J gene TRBJ2-3; 7 positions agree with TRBD1. The sequence came from a woman in her seventies with urothelial cancer. Source: PBMCs, taken around atezolizumab (anti-PD-L1) treatment. This CDR3 reads CSAKRQGGTDTQYF. Here the CDR3 DNA reads TGCAGCGCCAAGAGACAGGGTGGCACAGATACGCAGTATTTT.